The entry below describes one T cell receptor (beta chain). Its cognate antigen is unknown. Germline CDR1 is MDHEN and CDR2 is SYDVKM. This CDR3 spans 16 amino acids. Trimming shortened V by 6 bases and J by 6 bases, and 23 bases separated the two germline ends. Each donor was healthy, and each was a bone marrow donor. This PCR relied on a set of 60 Vbeta primers and 13 Jbeta primers. The protocol was immunoSEQ multiplex PCR, while the TCRdb copy is restricted to in-frame clones and leaves out a portion. The table includes approximately 140,000 clones, 79% detected once. The sample comes from a study of cytomegalovirus exposure and HLA in healthy donors. Looking at the study overall: A preliminary data release comprised roughly 80 million unique TCRs obtained from HLA-typed donors. General study results and limits: 87-base-pair reads could not separate some V segments, including TRBV6-2 and TRBV6-3. In an earlier analysis, most TCR beta V segments were productive about 87% or about 30% of the time.

The V and J genes are TRBV28 and TRBJ1-1, with no clear D. This TCR came from a middle-aged man in good health and CMV-seropositive. What was sequenced was PBMCs. In nucleotides, the CDR3 is TGTGCCAGCAGCCCTCAGATAGGCAGGATGAATTCTGAAGCTTTCTTT. Translating gives CASSPQIGRMNSEAFF.